This TCR beta chain was retrieved from a study of blood T cell repertoires in COVID-19. On the study more broadly: Some COVID-19 samples were acute and others convalescent; all came from the United States, Italy and Spain. Sample material is recorded as cDNA or gDNA derived from T cells, B-cell-depleted T cells, or PBMCs.

As originally analysed: Amplification from reference gene primers served as the basis for estimated nucleated cell counts. Here immunoSEQ multiplex PCR was the method, and the copy in TCRdb shows in-frame clones only, minus some. V, J and clone size reflect that table, while D and trimming were determined from the DNA. Of 57,000 or so clones listed, about 82% are singletons. With V trimmed by 5 bases and J by 1 base, 6 bases remained unmatched. The CDR3 runs to 16 residues. Per germline, CDR1 SGHTA and CDR2 FQGNSA. Sequenced: peripheral blood. The chain couples TRBV7-2 to TRBJ2-1, with 9 bases lining up with TRBD2. The sequence came from a man in his 70s with acute or convalescent COVID-19. This CDR3 is CASSQSGGHSYNEQFF. CDR3 nucleotide sequence: TGTGCCAGCAGCCAAAGCGGGGGGCATTCCTACAATGAGCAGTTCTTC.